This T cell receptor beta chain was sequenced during a study of radiotherapy plus CTLA-4 blockade in lung cancer. About the study: Among all patients, roughly 17% showed objective responses, while roughly 34% had disease control.

Overall study results and limits: Together with interferon-beta, which increased in serum after radiation, early dynamic changes in blood T cell clones were reportedly the best predictors of response. Blood saw expansion of tumor-derived TCR clones after radiotherapy plus ipilimumab.

CDR3 size: 13 residues. The germline V gene has CDR1 MNHEY and CDR2 SMNVEV (reference sequence). V lost 7 bases and J 0 bases, leaving 9 bases between the germline ends. Patients with chemo-refractory metastatic non-small-cell lung cancer received focal radiation plus CTLA-4 blockade with ipilimumab. About this clone: Its specificity is not known.

Sequencing was performed with immunoSEQ multiplex PCR; in TCRdb, only in-frame clones are kept and a portion is missing. This table has over 30,000 clones, approximately 75% appearing once. This specimen consisted of peripheral blood, obtained from a patient treated with radiotherapy plus ipilimumab. This rearrangement joins TRBV27 to TRBJ1-1, with no clear D. This sequence originates from a human donor with non-small cell lung cancer that progressed on radiotherapy plus ipilimumab. The CDR3 loop reads CASMASLNTEAFF. The DNA for the CDR3 is TGTGCCAGCATGGCCTCTTTGAACACTGAAGCTTTCTTT.